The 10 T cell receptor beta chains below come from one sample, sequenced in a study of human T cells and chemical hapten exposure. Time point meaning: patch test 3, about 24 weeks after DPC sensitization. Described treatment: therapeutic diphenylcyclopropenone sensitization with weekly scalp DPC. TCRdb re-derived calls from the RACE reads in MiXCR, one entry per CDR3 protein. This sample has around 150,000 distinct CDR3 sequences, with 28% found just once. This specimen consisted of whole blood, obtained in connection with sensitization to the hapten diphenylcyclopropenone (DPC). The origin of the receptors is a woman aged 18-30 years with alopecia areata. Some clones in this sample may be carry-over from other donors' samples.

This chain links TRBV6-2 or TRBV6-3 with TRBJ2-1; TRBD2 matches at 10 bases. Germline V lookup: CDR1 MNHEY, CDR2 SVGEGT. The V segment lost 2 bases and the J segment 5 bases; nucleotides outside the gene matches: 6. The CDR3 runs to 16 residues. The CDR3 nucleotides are TGTGCCAGCAGTTACGCAGCGGGAGGGCCCCACAATGAGCAGTTCTTC. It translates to CASSYAAGGPHNEQFF.

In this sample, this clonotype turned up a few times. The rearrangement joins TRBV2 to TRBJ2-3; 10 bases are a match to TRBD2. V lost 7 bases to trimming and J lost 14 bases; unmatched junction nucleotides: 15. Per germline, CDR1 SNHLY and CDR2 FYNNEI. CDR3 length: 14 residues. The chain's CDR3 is CASTQLAGLQALYF. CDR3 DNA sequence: TGTGCCAGCACCCAACTAGCGGGGCTCCAAGCGCTGTATTTT. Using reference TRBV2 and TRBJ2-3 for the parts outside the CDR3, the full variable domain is EPEVTQTPSHQVTQMGQEVILRCVPISNHLYFYWYRQILGQKVEFLVSFYNNEISEKSEIFDDQFSVERPDGSNFTLKIRSTKLEDSAMYFCASTQLAGLQALYFGPGTRLTVL.

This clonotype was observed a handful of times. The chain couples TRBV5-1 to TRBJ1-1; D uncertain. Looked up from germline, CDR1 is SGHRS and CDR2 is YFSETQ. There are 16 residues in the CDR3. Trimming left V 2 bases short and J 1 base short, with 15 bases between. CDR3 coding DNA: TGCGCCAGCAGCTTCGGAGGATGGGAAAAGAACACTGAAGCTTTCTTT. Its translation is CASSFGGWEKNTEAFF. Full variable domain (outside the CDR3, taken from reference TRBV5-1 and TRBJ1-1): KAGVTQTPRYLIKTRGQQVTLSCSPISGHRSVSWYQQTPGQGLQFLFEYFSETQRNKGNFPGRFSGRQFSNSRSEMNVSTLELGDSALYLCASSFGGWEKNTEAFFGQGTRLTVV.

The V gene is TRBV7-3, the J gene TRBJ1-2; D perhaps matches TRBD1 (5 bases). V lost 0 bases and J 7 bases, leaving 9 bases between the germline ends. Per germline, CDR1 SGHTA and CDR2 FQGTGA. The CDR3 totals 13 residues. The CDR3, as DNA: TGTGCCAGCAGCTTAACAAGGGGAGGTGGCTACACCTTC. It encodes CASSLTRGGGYTF. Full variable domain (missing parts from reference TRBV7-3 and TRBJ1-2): GAGVSQTPSNKVTEKGKYVELRCDPISGHTALYWYRQSLGQGPEFLIYFQGTGAADDSGLPNDRFFAVRPEGSVSTLKIQRTERGDSAVYLCASSLTRGGGYTFGSGTRLTVV.

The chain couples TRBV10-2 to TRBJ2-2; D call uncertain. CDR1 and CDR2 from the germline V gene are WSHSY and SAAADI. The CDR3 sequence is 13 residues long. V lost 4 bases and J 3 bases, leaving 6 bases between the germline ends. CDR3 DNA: TGCGCCAGCAGTGTCCCCTACACCGGGGAGCTGTTTTTT. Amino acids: CASSVPYTGELFF.

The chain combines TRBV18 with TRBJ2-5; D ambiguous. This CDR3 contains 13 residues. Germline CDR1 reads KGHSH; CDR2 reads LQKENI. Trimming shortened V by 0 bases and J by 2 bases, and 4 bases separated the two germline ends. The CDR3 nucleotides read TGTGCCAGCTCACCACCGGGGCAAGAGACCCAGTACTTC. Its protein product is CASSPPGQETQYF.

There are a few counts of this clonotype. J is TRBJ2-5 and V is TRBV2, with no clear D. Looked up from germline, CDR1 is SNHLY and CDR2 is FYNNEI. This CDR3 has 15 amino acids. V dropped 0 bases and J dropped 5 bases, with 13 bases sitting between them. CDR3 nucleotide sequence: TGTGCCAGCAGTGAAGCCAATGGGTGGTTTGAGACCCAGTACTTC. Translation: CASSEANGWFETQYF.

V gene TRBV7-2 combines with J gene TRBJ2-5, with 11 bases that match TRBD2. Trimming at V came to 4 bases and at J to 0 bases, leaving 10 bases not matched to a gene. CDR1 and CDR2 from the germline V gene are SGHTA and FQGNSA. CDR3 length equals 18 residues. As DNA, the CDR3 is TGTGCCAGCAGCTCAGGACTAGCGGGCCACCCGAACCAAGAGACCCAGTACTTC. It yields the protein CASSSGLAGHPNQETQYF.

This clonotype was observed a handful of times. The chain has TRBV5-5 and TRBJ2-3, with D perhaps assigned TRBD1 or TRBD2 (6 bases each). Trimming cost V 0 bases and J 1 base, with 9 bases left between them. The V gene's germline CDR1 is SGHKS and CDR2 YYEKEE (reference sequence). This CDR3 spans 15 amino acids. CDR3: CASSLGRGRTDTQYF. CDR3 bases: TGTGCCAGCAGCTTGGGCCGGGGGCGCACAGATACGCAGTATTTT. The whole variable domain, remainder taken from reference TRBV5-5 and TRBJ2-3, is DAGVTQSPTHLIKTRGQQVTLRCSPISGHKSVSWYQQVLGQGPQFIFQYYEKEERGRGNFPDRFSARQFPNYSSELNVNALLLGDSALYLCASSLGRGRTDTQYFGPGTRLTVL.

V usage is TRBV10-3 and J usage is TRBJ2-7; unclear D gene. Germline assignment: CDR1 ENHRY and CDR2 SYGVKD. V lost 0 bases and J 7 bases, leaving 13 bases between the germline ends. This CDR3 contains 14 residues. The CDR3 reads CAISESYGSSEQYF. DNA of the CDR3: TGTGCCATCAGTGAGTCCTACGGGTCCTCAGAGCAGTACTTC.